This section outlines one T cell receptor beta chain sequence together with its context. The data are from a study of blood T cell repertoires in COVID-19. The germline gives CDR1 SGHTA, CDR2 FQGTGA. Trimming took off 1 base at V and 3 bases at J, with 6 bases between the two ends. The CDR3 is 13 residues long. In the study's own analysis: Estimated nucleated cell counts came from reference gene primer amplification. Repertoires were generated with immunoSEQ multiplex PCR, while TCRdb's copy carries only in-frame clones and drops some. V, J and clone size derive from that table, while D and trimming were established from the DNA sequence. Here the sample spans roughly 260,000 clones, around four fifths being singletons.

The TCR was taken from a woman between 40 and 50 years old who had been exposed to COVID-19. This chain links TRBV7-3 with TRBJ1-1; no firm D call. Sequencing used PBMCs or T cells enriched from blood (not recorded which). Here the CDR3 reads CASSLMRDTEAFF. CDR3 sequence (DNA): TGTGCCAGCAGCTTAATGCGGGACACTGAAGCTTTCTTT. The whole variable domain, remainder taken from reference TRBV7-3 and TRBJ1-1, is GAGVSQTPSNKVTEKGKYVELRCDPISGHTALYWYRQSLGQGPEFLIYFQGTGAADDSGLPNDRFFAVRPEGSVSTLKIQRTERGDSAVYLCASSLMRDTEAFFGQGTRLTVV.